The present T cell receptor beta chain was sequenced within a study of blood T cell repertoires in COVID-19. Study overall: The cDNA or gDNA used as material had been derived from T cells, B-cell-depleted T cells, or PBMCs.

Per the germline V gene, CDR1 is SQVTM and CDR2 is ANQGSEA. The CDR3 is 12 residues long. Trimming pared 4 bases from V and 3 bases from J, leaving 9 bases between. Membership in each cohort depended on participant-reported clinical history. The data were produced by immunoSEQ multiplex PCR, yet TCRdb's version contains in-frame clones alone and is incomplete. The top ten clones hold approximately 1.8% of a sample with over 200,000 clones, around 80% of them seen once. The chain is built from TRBV29-1 and TRBJ1-1; no reliable D call. The source is a man in his fifties or sixties who had recovered from COVID-19. The sequenced sample consisted of PBMCs or T cells enriched from blood (not recorded which). This CDR3 reads CSVAPADTEAFF. The DNA for the CDR3 is TGCAGCGTTGCACCCGCGGACACTGAAGCTTTCTTT. Variable domain in full (rest from reference TRBV29-1 and TRBJ1-1): SAVISQKPSRDICQRGTSLTIQCQVDSQVTMMFWYRQQPGQSLTLIATANQGSEATYESGFVIDKFPISRPNLTFSTLTVSNMSPEDSSIYLCSVAPADTEAFFGQGTRLTVV.